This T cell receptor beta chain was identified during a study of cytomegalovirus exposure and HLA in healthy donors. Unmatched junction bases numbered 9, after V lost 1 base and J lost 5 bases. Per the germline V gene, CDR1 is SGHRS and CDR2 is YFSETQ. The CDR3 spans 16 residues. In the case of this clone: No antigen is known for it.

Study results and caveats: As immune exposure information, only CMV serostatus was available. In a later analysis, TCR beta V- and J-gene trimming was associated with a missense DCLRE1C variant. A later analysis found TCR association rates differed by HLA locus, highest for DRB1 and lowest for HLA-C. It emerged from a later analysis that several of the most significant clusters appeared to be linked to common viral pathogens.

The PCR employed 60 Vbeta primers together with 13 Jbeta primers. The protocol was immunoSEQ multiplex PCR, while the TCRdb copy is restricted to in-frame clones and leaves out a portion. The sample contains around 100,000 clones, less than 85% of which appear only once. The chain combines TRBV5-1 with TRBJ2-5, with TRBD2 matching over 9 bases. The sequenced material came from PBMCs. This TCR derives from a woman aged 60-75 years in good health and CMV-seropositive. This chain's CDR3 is CASSLMGREGAETQYF. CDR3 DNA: TGCGCCAGCAGCTTGATGGGGCGGGAGGGTGCTGAGACCCAGTACTTC. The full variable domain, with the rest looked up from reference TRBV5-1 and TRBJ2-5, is KAGVTQTPRYLIKTRGQQVTLSCSPISGHRSVSWYQQTPGQGLQFLFEYFSETQRNKGNFPGRFSGRQFSNSRSEMNVSTLELGDSALYLCASSLMGREGAETQYFGPGTRLLVL.